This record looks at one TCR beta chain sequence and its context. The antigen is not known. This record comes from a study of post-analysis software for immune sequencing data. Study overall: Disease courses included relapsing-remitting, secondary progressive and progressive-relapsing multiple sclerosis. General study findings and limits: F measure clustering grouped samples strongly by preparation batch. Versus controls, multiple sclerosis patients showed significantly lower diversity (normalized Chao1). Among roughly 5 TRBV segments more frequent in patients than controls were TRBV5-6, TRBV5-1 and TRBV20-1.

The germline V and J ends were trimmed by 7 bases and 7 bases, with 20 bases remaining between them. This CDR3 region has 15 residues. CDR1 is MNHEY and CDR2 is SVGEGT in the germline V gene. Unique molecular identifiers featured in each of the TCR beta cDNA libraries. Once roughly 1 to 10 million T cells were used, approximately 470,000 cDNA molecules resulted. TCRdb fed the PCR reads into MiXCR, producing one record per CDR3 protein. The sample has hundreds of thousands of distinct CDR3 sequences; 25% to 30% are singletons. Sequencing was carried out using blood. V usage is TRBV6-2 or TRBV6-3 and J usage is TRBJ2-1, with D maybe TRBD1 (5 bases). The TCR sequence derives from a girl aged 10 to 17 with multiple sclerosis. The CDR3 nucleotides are TGTGCCAGCATTAAGCGTAATCGAAGGGGAAATGAGCAGTTCTTC. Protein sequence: CASIKRNRRGNEQFF.